The 2 T cell receptor beta chains below come from one sample, sequenced in a study of beta chain features in type 1 diabetes. Findings and caveats of the study: Among patients with Type 1 diabetes, TCRB CDR3s were moderately but significantly shorter in every one of the four CD4+ subsets.

Expressed TCRB transcripts were sequenced because the isolated RNA had all been reverse transcribed beforehand. Measured with immunoSEQ multiplex PCR; TCRdb has only the in-frame clones, and not every one. The sample includes tens of thousands of clones, over 50% of them seen just once. Antigens of these TCRs are unknown. The material sequenced was Tregs from blood. The receptors were gathered from a man between 25 and 39 years old with type 1 diabetes. Some clones in this sample may be carry-over from other donors' samples.

V gene TRBV7-8 combines with J gene TRBJ2-5; D is possibly TRBD2 (6 bases). The CDR3 is 16 amino acids. V dropped 1 base and J dropped 3 bases, with 15 bases sitting between them. Germline V gene sequence: CDR1 SGHVS, CDR2 FQNEAQ. CDR3 residues: CASSLVVGSGEETQYF. Here the CDR3 DNA reads TGTGCCAGCAGCTTAGTAGTGGGTAGCGGTGAAGAGACCCAGTACTTC.

This clone occurred once. CDR3 region: CASSLLRGGSTEAFF. CDR3 coding DNA: TGCGCCAGCAGCTTGTTACGGGGGGGGAGCACTGAAGCTTTCTTT. The J gene is TRBJ1-1, the V gene TRBV5-1, with TRBD1 as a possible D gene (5 bases). Germline V CDR1 and CDR2: SGHRS, YFSETQ. V gave up 1 base and J gave up 4 bases, with 14 bases separating them. There are 15 residues in the CDR3.